This T cell receptor beta chain was identified in a study of long-term antiretroviral therapy in people with HIV. The study, taken as a whole, reports: Possibly under older ART regimens, blood was drawn between about 2004 and 2018.

The V end was cut by 1 base, the J end by 4 bases, with 12 bases between. The CDR3 is made up of 15 amino acids. Germline CDR1 SGHDN, CDR2 FVKESK. With respect to this clone: Antigen unknown.

Assay version v3.0 of immunoSEQ was used, and it was run at survey level. Here immunoSEQ multiplex PCR was the method, and the copy in TCRdb shows in-frame clones only, minus some. This sample has around 26,000 clones; 79% occur once, and the top ten carry approximately 11%. The receptor's source is a woman aged 40 to 50 with HIV. Here the sequenced sample was unsorted PBMCs, taken 1.2 years after starting antiretroviral therapy. The chain joins TRBV14 to TRBJ2-3; tentatively, D is TRBD1 (5 bases). CDR3: CASSQVGLLSDTQYF. Written as DNA, the CDR3 is TGTGCCAGCAGCCAAGTGGGGCTGCTATCAGATACGCAGTATTTT. Drawing the rest from reference TRBV14 and TRBJ2-3, the complete variable domain is EAGVTQFPSHSVIEKGQTVTLRCDPISGHDNLYWYRRVMGKEIKFLLHFVKESKQDESGMPNNRFLAERTGGTYSTLKVQPAELEDSGVYFCASSQVGLLSDTQYFGPGTRLTVL.